This paragraph covers one T cell receptor beta chain sequence. The specificity of this receptor is unknown. Per-base qualities were not stored, and no clone one base away is much larger. This entry comes from a study of OX40 agonist ivuxolimab in advanced cancers. Regarding the research as a whole: Ivuxolimab was an agonistic, fully human IgG2 monoclonal antibody directed against OX40 (CD134), a costimulatory receptor. Intravenous ivuxolimab was administered to patients every 2 weeks at six dose levels: 0.01, 0.1, 0.3, 1.5, 3 and 10 mg/kg. Partial responses were achieved by three dose-escalation patients, of whom one had hepatocellular carcinoma and two had cutaneous melanoma. Patients were allowed to have had prior anti-PD-1, anti-PD-L1 or anti-CTLA-4 therapy, and 40% of the dose-escalation patients had previously received checkpoint inhibitors. The dose-escalation cohort was 80% to 90% male with a mean age of about 60 years, ranging from about 23 to 85. Of the approximately 54 patients in dose escalation, around 20 had hepatocellular carcinoma, around 15 had melanoma, 9 had renal cell carcinoma and 9 had head and neck cancer. The paper reports the monotherapy dose-escalation portion (N = 52 patients) of the phase I ivuxolimab trial. The purpose of peripheral TCRbeta sequencing was to test whether ivuxolimab changed TCR sequence diversity and led to clonal T-cell expansion. Study-wide conclusions, independent of this receptor: Low levels of normalized T-cell clonal expansion were also seen in some nonresponding patients. At doses of 0.1 to 3.0 mg/kg, clonal expansion of both CD4+ and CD8+ blood T cells was observed from baseline to week 6. In partial responders in the 0.1-3.0 mg/kg groups, normalized peripheral clonal expansion was found to be among the lowest, especially among CD8+ T cells. The antigen specificity of the peripheral T cells that underwent clonal expansion was not determined. After ivuxolimab, more expanded clones were found on average in CD8+ T cells than in CD4+ T cells.

Patients with a history of autoimmune disease or receiving systemic immunosuppression were excluded from the trial. Peripheral blood for TCR sequencing was collected from all dose cohorts at baseline, on cycle 4 day 1, and on cycle 7 day 1. Samples came from an open-label, multicenter, first-in-human phase I dose-escalation trial of ivuxolimab. Adults with locally advanced or metastatic melanoma, renal cell carcinoma, hepatocellular carcinoma or head and neck squamous cell carcinoma were enrolled in the trial. Before TCR sequencing, CD4+ T cells and CD8+ T cells were sorted from peripheral blood as separate populations. The germline V gene yields SGHNT for CDR1 and YENEEA for CDR2. Trimming removed 2 bases from V and 2 bases from J, leaving 9 bases between the germline ends. The CDR3, from cysteine to phenylalanine, totals 14 residues. This entry keeps only the CDR3 DNA: 42 bases, framed from base 1.

Genomic DNA was extracted from sorted cells for sequencing of the TCRbeta CDR3 region. The immunoSEQ Assay was used to sequence the TCRbeta CDR3 regions. Here the immuneACCESS table is served through TCRdb, limited to in-frame sequences with V and J called. Missing clones are a known gap in these copies; in checked studies unresolved V genes cover under half, and the rest lacks a known reason. The sample records 100,000 to 150,000 clones, around nine tenths of which are singletons. 1.1% of the sample rests with the top ten. The clonotype comes from an adult with an advanced solid tumor such as melanoma, head and neck, liver or kidney cancer. The sample here was CD4+ or CD8+ T cells sorted from blood, taken in a trial of the OX40 agonist ivuxolimab. The V and J segments used are TRBV11-3 and TRBJ1-1; perhaps TRBD1 is the D gene, with 5 bases matching. The CDR3 protein sequence reads: CASSLSGSNTEAFF. The DNA is as follows: TGTGCCAGCAGCTTATCAGGGTCTAACACTGAAGCTTTCTTT.